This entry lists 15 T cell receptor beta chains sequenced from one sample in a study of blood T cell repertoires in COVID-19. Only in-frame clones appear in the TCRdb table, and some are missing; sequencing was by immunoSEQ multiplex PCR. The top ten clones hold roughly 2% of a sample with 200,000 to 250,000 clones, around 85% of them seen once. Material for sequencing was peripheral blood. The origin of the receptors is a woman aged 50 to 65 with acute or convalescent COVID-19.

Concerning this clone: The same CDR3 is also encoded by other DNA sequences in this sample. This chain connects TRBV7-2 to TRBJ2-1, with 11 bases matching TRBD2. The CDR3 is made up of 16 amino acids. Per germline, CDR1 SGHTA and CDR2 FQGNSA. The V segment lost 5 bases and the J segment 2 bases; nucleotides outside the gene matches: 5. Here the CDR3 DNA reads TGTGCCAGCAGCCTCGGGACTAGCGGAACCTACAATGAGCAGTTCTTC. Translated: CASSLGTSGTYNEQFF.

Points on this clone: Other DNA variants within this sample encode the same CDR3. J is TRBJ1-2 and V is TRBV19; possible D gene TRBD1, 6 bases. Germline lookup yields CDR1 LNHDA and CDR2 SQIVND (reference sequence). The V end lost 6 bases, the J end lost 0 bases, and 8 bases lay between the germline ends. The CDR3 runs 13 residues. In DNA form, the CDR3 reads TGTGCCAGTAGGGACAGAGCTAACTATGGCTACACCTTC. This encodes CASRDRANYGYTF.

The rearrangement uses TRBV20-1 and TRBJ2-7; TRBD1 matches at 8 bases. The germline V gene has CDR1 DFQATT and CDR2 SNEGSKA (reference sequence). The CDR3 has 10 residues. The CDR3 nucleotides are TGCACCCGGACAGGGTACGAGCAGTACTTC. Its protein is CTRTGYEQYF.

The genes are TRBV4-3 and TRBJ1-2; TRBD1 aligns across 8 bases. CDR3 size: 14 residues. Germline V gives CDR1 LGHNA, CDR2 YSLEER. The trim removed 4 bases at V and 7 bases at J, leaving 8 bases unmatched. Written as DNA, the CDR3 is TGCGCCAGCAGCCTACAGACAGGGGATGGTGGCTACACCTTC. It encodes CASSLQTGDGGYTF.

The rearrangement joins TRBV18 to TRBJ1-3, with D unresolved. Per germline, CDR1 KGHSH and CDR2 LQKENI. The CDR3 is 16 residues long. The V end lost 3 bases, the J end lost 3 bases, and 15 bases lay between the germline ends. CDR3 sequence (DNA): TGTGCCAGCTCACCCCTAGAGGTTGGCAGTGGAAACACCATATATTTT. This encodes CASSPLEVGSGNTIYF.

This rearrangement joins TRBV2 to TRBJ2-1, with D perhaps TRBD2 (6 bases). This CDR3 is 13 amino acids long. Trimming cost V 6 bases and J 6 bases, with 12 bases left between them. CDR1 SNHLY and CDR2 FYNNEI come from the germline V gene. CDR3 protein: CASSPGEGNEQFF. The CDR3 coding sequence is TGTGCCAGCAGCCCGGGAGAAGGCAATGAGCAGTTCTTC.

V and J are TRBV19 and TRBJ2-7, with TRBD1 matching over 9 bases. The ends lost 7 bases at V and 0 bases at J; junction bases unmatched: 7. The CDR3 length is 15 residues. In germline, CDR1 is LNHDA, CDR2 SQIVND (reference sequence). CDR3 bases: TGTGCCAGTAATCGACAGGGGGGAACCTCCTACGAGCAGTACTTC. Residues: CASNRQGGTSYEQYF.

The CDR3 loop is CASSLATSSYNEQFF. CDR3 DNA sequence: TGTGCCAGCAGTCTAGCGACAAGCTCCTACAATGAGCAGTTCTTC. The chain uses TRBV6-2 or TRBV6-3 and TRBJ2-1; D perhaps matches TRBD2 (6 bases). The V gene's germline CDR1 is MNHEY and CDR2 SVGEGT. This CDR3 spans 15 amino acids. Trimming took off 5 bases at V and 0 bases at J, with 11 bases between the two ends.

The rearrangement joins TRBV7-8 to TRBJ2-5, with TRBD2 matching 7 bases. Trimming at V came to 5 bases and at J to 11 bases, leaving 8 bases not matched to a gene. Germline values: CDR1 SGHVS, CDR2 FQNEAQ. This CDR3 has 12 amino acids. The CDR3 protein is CASSLTGTIQYF. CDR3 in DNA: TGTGCCAGCAGCCTCACCGGGACTATTCAGTACTTC.

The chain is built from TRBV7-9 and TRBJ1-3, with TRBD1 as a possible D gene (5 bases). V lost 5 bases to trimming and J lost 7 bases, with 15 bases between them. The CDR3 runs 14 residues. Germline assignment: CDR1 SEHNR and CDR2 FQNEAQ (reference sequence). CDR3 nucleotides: TGTGCCAGCAGCGCGTCGGGGGAGGGGAACACCATATATTTT. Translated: CASSASGEGNTIYF.

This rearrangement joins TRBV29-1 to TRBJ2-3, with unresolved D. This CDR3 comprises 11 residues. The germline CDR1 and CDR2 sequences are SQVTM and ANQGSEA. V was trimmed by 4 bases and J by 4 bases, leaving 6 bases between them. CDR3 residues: CSVGVPDTQYF. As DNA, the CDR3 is TGCAGCGTTGGAGTACCAGATACGCAGTATTTT.

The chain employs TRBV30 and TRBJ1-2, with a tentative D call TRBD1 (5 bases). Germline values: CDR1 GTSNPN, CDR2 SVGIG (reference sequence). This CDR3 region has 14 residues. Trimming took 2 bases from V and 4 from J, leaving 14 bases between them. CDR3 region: CAWSNGGGSYGYTF. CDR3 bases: TGTGCCTGGAGTAACGGGGGGGGTAGCTATGGCTACACCTTC.

In DNA form, the CDR3 reads TGTGCCAGCAGCCCCACGGGACTAGCGGGACAAGAGACCCAGTACTTC. Its translation is CASSPTGLAGQETQYF. The chain is built from TRBV5-5 and TRBJ2-5; 13 bases fit TRBD2. V was clipped by 4 bases and J by 2 bases; unmatched bases: 5. The CDR3 is made up of 16 amino acids. CDR1 and CDR2 from the germline V gene are SGHKS and YYEKEE (reference sequence).

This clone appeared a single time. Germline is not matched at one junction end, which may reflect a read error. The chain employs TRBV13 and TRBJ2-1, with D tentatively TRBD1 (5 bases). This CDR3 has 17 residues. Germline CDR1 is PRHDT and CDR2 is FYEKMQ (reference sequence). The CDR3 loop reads CASSLGAGPSSYNEQFF. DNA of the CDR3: TGTGCCAGCAGTTTAGGGGCAGGGCCAAGCTCCTACAATGAGCAGTTCTTC.

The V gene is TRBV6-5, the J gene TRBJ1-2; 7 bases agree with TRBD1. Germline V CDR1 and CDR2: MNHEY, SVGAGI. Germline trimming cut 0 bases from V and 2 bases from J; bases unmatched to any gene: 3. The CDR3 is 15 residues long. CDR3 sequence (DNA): TGTGCCAGCAGTTACTCGGCGACAGGGAACTATGGCTACACCTTC. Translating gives CASSYSATGNYGYTF.